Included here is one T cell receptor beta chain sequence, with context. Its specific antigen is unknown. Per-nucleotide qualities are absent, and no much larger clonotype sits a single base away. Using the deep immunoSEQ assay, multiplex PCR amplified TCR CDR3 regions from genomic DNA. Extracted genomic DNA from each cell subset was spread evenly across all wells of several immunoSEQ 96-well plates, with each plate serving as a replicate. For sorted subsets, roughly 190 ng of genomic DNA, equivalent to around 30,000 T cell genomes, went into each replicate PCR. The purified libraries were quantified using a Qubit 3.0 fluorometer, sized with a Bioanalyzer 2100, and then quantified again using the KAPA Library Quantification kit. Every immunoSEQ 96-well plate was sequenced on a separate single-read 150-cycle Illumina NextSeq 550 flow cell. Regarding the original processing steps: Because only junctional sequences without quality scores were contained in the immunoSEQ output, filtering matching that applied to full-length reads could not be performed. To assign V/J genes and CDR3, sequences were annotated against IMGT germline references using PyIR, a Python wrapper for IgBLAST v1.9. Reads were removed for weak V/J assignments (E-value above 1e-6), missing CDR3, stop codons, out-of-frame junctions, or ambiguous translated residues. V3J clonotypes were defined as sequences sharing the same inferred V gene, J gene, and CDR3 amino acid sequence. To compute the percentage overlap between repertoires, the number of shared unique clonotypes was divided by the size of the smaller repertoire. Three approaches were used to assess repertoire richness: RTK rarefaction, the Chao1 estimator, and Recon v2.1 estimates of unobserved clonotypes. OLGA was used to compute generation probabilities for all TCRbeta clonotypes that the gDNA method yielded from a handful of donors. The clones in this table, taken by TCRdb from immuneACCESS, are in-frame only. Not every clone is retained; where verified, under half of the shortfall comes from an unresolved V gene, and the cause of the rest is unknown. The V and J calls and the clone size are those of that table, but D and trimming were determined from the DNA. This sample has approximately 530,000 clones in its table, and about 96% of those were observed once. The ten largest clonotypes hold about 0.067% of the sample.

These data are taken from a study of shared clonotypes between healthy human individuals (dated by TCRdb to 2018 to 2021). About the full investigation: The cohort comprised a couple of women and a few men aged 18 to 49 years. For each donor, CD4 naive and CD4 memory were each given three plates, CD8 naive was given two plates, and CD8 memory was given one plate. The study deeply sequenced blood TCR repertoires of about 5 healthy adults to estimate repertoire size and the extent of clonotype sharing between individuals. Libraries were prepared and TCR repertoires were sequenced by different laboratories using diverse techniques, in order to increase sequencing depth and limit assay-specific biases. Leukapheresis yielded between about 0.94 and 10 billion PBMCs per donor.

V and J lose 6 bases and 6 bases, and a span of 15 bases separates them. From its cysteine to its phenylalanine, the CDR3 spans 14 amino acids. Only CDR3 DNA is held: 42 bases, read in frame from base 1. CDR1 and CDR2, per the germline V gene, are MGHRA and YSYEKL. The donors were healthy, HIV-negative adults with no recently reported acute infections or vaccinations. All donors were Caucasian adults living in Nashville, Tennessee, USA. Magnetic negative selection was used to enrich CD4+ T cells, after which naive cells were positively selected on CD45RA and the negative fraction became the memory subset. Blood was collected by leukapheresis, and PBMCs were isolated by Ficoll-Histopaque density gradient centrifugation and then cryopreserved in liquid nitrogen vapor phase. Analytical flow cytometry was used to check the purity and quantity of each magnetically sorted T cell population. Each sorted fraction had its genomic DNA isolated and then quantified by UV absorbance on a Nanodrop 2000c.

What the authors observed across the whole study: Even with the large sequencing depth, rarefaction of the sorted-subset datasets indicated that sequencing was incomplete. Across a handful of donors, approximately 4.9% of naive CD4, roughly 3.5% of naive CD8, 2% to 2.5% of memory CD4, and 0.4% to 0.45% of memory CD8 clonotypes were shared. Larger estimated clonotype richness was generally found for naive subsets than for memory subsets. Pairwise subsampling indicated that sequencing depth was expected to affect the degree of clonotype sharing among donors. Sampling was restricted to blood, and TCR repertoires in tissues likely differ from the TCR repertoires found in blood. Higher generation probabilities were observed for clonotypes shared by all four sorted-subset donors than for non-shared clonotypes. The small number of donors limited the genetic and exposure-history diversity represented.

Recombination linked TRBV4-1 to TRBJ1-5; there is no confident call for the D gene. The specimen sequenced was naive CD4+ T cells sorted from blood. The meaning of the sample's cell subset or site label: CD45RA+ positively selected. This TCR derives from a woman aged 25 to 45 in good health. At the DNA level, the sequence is TGCGCCAGCAGGGAACCGGGGTCGAGTCAGCCCCAGCATTTT. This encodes CASREPGSSQPQHF.